These T cell receptor beta chains were read from a single sample in a study of identical twins. MiXCR, applied by TCRdb to the 5' RACE reads, yields one record per CDR3 protein. The sample records hundreds of thousands of distinct CDR3 sequences, over 15% being singletons. These same data were also listed under a study on T cells expressing NK-cell markers.

Sequencing was carried out using PBMCs. These receptors all stem from a woman younger than 30 in good health. The CDR3 runs from the conserved cysteine through the conserved F or W. D genes are given only for firm matches. Rows may omit the clone size; those that give it use once, few, many or a size class.

abundance: few; v_gene: TRBV20-1; d_gene: TRBD2; j_gene: TRBJ2-1; CDR3aa: CSASPTSGRSYEQFF; CDR3nt: TGCAGTGCTAGCCCTACTAGCGGGAGAAGCTATGAGCAGTTCTTC
abundance: few; v_gene: TRBV29-1; d_gene: -; j_gene: TRBJ1-1; CDR3aa: CSVEVGFKAFF; CDR3nt: TGCAGCGTTGAGGTAGGGTTTAAAGCTTTCTTT
abundance: -; v_gene: TRBV11-2; d_gene: -; j_gene: TRBJ1-2; CDR3aa: CASSLNGLGYGYTF; CDR3nt: TGTGCCAGCAGCTTAAACGGTTTGGGCTATGGCTACACCTTC
abundance: -; v_gene: TRBV7-8; d_gene: TRBD2; j_gene: TRBJ2-7; CDR3aa: CASRRAREPSYEQYF; CDR3nt: TGTGCCAGCAGACGTGCGCGGGAGCCGTCCTACGAGCAGTACTTC
abundance: few; v_gene: TRBV7-9; d_gene: -; j_gene: TRBJ2-7; CDR3aa: CASSSSGGASYEQYF; CDR3nt: TGTGCCAGCAGCTCCTCCGGAGGGGCCTCCTACGAGCAGTACTTC
abundance: few; v_gene: TRBV5-6; d_gene: TRBD1; j_gene: TRBJ1-1; CDR3aa: CASSFLAGQEAFF; CDR3nt: TGTGCCAGCAGCTTCCTGGCGGGACAGGAAGCTTTCTTT
abundance: many; v_gene: TRBV12-3/TRBV12-4; d_gene: TRBD1; j_gene: TRBJ2-1; CDR3aa: CATLRQGHNEQFF; CDR3nt: TGTGCCACCCTCAGACAGGGGCACAATGAGCAGTTCTTC
abundance: few; v_gene: TRBV11-3; d_gene: -; j_gene: TRBJ2-1; CDR3aa: CASSARTSAYNEQFF; CDR3nt: TGTGCCAGCAGCGCCCGGACTTCGGCGTACAATGAGCAGTTCTTC
abundance: once; v_gene: TRBV5-1; d_gene: -; j_gene: TRBJ2-5; CDR3aa: CASSFQVQETQYF; CDR3nt: TGCGCCAGCAGCTTCCAGGTACAAGAGACCCAGTACTTC
abundance: few; v_gene: TRBV5-5; d_gene: -; j_gene: TRBJ1-2; CDR3aa: CASSWDESRDNYGYTF; CDR3nt: TGTGCCAGCAGCTGGGACGAGTCCCGGGACAACTATGGCTACACCTTC
abundance: few; v_gene: TRBV12-3/TRBV12-4; d_gene: TRBD1; j_gene: TRBJ2-1; CDR3aa: CASSLQGFSNNEQFF; CDR3nt: TGTGCCAGCTCACTACAGGGGTTTTCAAACAATGAGCAGTTCTTC
abundance: -; v_gene: TRBV6-1; d_gene: TRBD1; j_gene: TRBJ1-1; CDR3aa: CASRGLGDTEAFF; CDR3nt: TGTGCCAGTAGGGGGCTAGGGGACACTGAAGCTTTCTTT
abundance: few; v_gene: TRBV7-9; d_gene: -; j_gene: TRBJ1-6; CDR3aa: CASSSFRSSYNSPLHF; CDR3nt: TGTGCCAGCAGCTCCTTTAGGAGCTCCTATAATTCACCCCTCCACTTT
abundance: -; v_gene: TRBV27; d_gene: -; j_gene: TRBJ2-7; CDR3aa: CASTFTGSYSYEQYF; CDR3nt: TGTGCCAGCACCTTCACAGGGAGTTACTCCTACGAGCAGTACTTC
abundance: few; v_gene: TRBV9; d_gene: TRBD1; j_gene: TRBJ2-3; CDR3aa: CASSVGTGADTQYF; CDR3nt: TGTGCCAGCAGCGTAGGGACAGGGGCAGATACGCAGTATTTT
abundance: -; v_gene: TRBV4-3; d_gene: -; j_gene: TRBJ2-7; CDR3aa: CASSQDLSRSYEQYF; CDR3nt: TGCGCCAGCAGCCAAGATCTGAGTCGTTCCTACGAGCAGTACTTC
abundance: -; v_gene: TRBV12-3/TRBV12-4; d_gene: -; j_gene: TRBJ2-6; CDR3aa: CTSSFSIGPISGANVLTF; CDR3nt: TGTACCAGCAGTTTTTCAATCGGTCCTATCTCTGGGGCCAACGTCCTGACTTTC
abundance: few; v_gene: TRBV25-1; d_gene: -; j_gene: TRBJ2-5; CDR3aa: CASMGKTQYF; CDR3nt: TGTGCCAGCATGGGGAAGACCCAGTACTTC
abundance: few; v_gene: TRBV6-4; d_gene: -; j_gene: TRBJ1-3; CDR3aa: CASRAFGGQGNTIYF; CDR3nt: TGTGCCAGCAGGGCTTTCGGGGGGCAGGGAAACACCATATATTTT
abundance: -; v_gene: TRBV6-5; d_gene: TRBD2; j_gene: TRBJ2-4; CDR3aa: CASSYSGTSGAQRNIQYF; CDR3nt: TGTGCCAGCAGTTACTCTGGCACTAGCGGGGCCCAAAGAAACATTCAGTACTTC
abundance: many; v_gene: TRBV6-1; d_gene: -; j_gene: TRBJ2-5; CDR3aa: CASSEGGLRETQYF; CDR3nt: TGTGCCAGCAGTGAGGGTGGCCTCCGAGAGACCCAGTACTTC
abundance: few; v_gene: TRBV10-3; d_gene: -; j_gene: TRBJ1-1; CDR3aa: CAISGTLNTEAFF; CDR3nt: TGTGCCATCAGTGGAACATTGAACACTGAAGCTTTCTTT
abundance: -; v_gene: TRBV20-1; d_gene: TRBD2; j_gene: TRBJ2-1; CDR3aa: CSAGGLAGDNEQFF; CDR3nt: TGCAGTGCTGGGGGACTAGCGGGAGACAATGAGCAGTTCTTC
abundance: -; v_gene: TRBV30; d_gene: -; j_gene: TRBJ1-5; CDR3aa: CAWSARVHQPQHF; CDR3nt: TGTGCCTGGAGTGCACGGGTCCATCAGCCCCAGCATTTT
abundance: -; v_gene: TRBV11-2; d_gene: -; j_gene: TRBJ2-7; CDR3aa: CASNLSREQYF; CDR3nt: TGTGCCAGCAACTTATCGAGGGAGCAGTACTTC
abundance: -; v_gene: TRBV7-6; d_gene: TRBD2; j_gene: TRBJ2-7; CDR3aa: CASSPRTSGSYNEQYF; CDR3nt: TGTGCCAGCAGCCCAAGGACTAGCGGGAGTTATAACGAGCAGTACTTC
abundance: -; v_gene: TRBV4-3; d_gene: TRBD1; j_gene: TRBJ1-1; CDR3aa: CASSQHRGWGTEAFF; CDR3nt: TGCGCCAGCAGCCAACACAGGGGTTGGGGCACTGAAGCTTTCTTT